Sequencing of this T cell receptor beta chain was carried out in a study of blood T cells in healthy people across ages. Study-level background: Using template switching, researchers captured about one barcoded beta molecule for each two T cells.

Overall study findings and caveats: Conclusively comparing naive with antigen-experienced cells was impossible with unsorted PBMCs.

Ten or more counts support this clonotype. The antigen remains undetermined. CDR3 length: 13 residues. CDR1 is SGDLS, CDR2 YYNGEE, per germline. V lost 0 bases and J lost 3, with 1 base in between. Next came a second PCR, run for about 6 to 12 cycles, which used a sample-barcoded 5' primer along with a J-beta primer mix. The authors tagged each cDNA molecule using a template-switch adaptor with 12 random nucleotides. TCRdb called the 5' RACE reads again in MiXCR, with one record for every CDR3 protein. The sample holds around 1,000,000 distinct CDR3 sequences, approximately 25% seen once. This sample also appeared in a second study, on T cells of mothers and their children. Per that paper: Sequencing returned over 8 million TCR beta CDR3 reads per mother and 2.5 million to 3 million per child.

The rearrangement joins TRBV9 to TRBJ2-6; D call uncertain. The sequenced material came from blood. This receptor was taken from a girl aged 2-10 years in good health. This CDR3 is CASSVGGANVLTF. The CDR3, as DNA: TGTGCCAGCAGCGTAGGTGGGGCCAACGTCCTGACTTTC.